This TCR beta chain was obtained from a study of post-analysis software for immune sequencing data. Study-wide context: Relapsing-remitting, secondary progressive and progressive-relapsing forms of multiple sclerosis all featured among disease courses.

On this clonotype: What it binds is not known.

Built from TCR beta cDNA, the libraries had unique molecular identifiers in them. T cells numbering about 0.85 to 11 million yielded cDNA molecules that totaled approximately 500,000. Using its own MiXCR run on the PCR reads, TCRdb lists one record per CDR3 protein. The sample holds hundreds of thousands of distinct CDR3 sequences, 40% to 50% seen once. Study-wide results and caveats: Normalized Chao1 diversity in multiple sclerosis patients fell significantly below that of controls. By F measure, strong co-clustering occurred among samples prepared in the same batch. Four or five TRBV segments (TRBV5-6, TRBV5-1 and TRBV20-1 among them) occurred more frequently in patients than in controls.

The CDR3 spans 16 residues. V trimming: 5 bases; J trimming: 2 bases; junction bases outside the gene matches: 5. The germline CDR1 and CDR2 sequences are MNHEY and SVGAGI. Input material: blood. The receptor's source is a girl aged 10-17 years with multiple sclerosis. V gene TRBV6-5 combines with J gene TRBJ2-1; TRBD1 matches 11 bases. The CDR3 reads CASSRGTGGPYNEQFF. The CDR3 DNA is TGTGCCAGCAGTCGTGGGACAGGGGGTCCCTACAATGAGCAGTTCTTC.